This T cell receptor (beta chain) was identified during a study of spatial heterogeneity in lung cancer (dated by TCRdb to 2018 to 2020). With regard to the full study: Samples were obtained from over 70 patients with early-stage, untreated non-small cell lung cancer from the lung TRACERx cohort. Follow-up PBMC samples were sequenced whenever available, with a median time to follow-up of approximately 25 months after resection. Beta-chain transcripts were consistently detected in greater numbers than alpha-chain transcripts, which likely reflects a higher abundance of beta-chain transcripts. In the raw uncorrected reads, each unique combination of TCR and UMI appeared more than ten times on average. TCR alpha and beta repertoires were quantitatively compared across multiple tumor regions, matched nontumor lung and blood in non-small cell lung cancer. Nonsynonymous mutation counts, determined by whole-exome sequencing of tumor tissue, were related to features of the TCR repertoire. Both alpha and beta chains were TCR-sequenced in about 240 tumor regions, approximately 68 matched nontumor lung samples and around 50 PBMC samples obtained at surgery. Overall study results and their limits: Only approximately 15 patients were included in the comparisons of baseline and follow-up blood repertoires. Additional single-cell paired TCR alpha and beta sequencing was considered necessary to confirm, at a functional level, the hypothesis that regional TCRs recognize regional mutations. Ubiquitous expanded tumor TCRs were detected in blood more often at tumor resection than at routine follow-up.

Receptor amplification or capture employed 5' RACE. Sequencing instrument: NextSeq 500. In the TCR library protocol, a unique molecular identifier was attached to each TCR cDNA molecule so that PCR and sequencing errors could be corrected. Per the source publication's procedure: TCR identification, UMI-based error correction and CDR3 extraction were all carried out with Decombinator tools. Expanded TCRs were defined as those above a frequency of 2 per 1,000, corresponding to the top 1% of the tumor frequency distribution. Renyi diversity was calculated using the R vegan package after each repertoire was subsampled 100 times to 5,000 TCRs. CDR3 similarity networks were constructed using string-kernel similarity of amino acid triplets, with links drawn between CDR3s whose pairwise similarity was above 0.82. TCRdb applied fastp at Q25 and MiXCR to the public reads, then kept only in-frame beta chains. Entries that share a CDR3 protein sequence are merged under the most common genes and DNA. These V and J calls derive from TCRdb rather than the authors' analysis. The sample records under 150,000 distinct CDR3 sequences, 9.5% to 14% of which are singletons. Less than 25% of the sample is taken by the ten largest.

This sample's time point label indicates: blood at routine non-recurrence follow-up after resection. Without any cell sorting, TCR sequencing was performed on whole RNA extracted either from tumor and nontumor lung tissue or from cryopreserved PBMC samples. Patients were selected for TCR sequencing only if sufficient RNA was available from at least two tumor regions. V loses 3 bases at its end and J loses 8 bases; junction bases beyond the gene matches: 7. In the germline V gene (reference sequence), CDR1 corresponds to LGHDT and CDR2 to YNNKEL. The CDR3 holds 15 amino acids from the cysteine to the phenylalanine. Only CDR3 DNA is held: 45 bases, read in frame from base 1. This clonotype has ten or more counts. Its antigen specificity is not known. The sample holds no much larger clone one base away, and base qualities are not on file.

This receptor was taken from a female donor with early-stage non-small cell lung cancer. The chain couples TRBV3-1 to TRBJ1-6, and TRBD1 aligns with 7 junction nucleotides. The sample was PBMCs, taken at follow-up. The sequenced DNA is TGTGCCAGCAGCCAGCGGGACAGCAAAGATTCACCCCTCCACTTT. Its coded protein is CASSQRDSKDSPLHF.